The 24 T cell receptor beta chains given below trace back to one sample, sequenced in a study of T cell responses to AZD1222 COVID-19 vaccine. Data came from immunoSEQ multiplex PCR; TCRdb stores just in-frame clones and leaves some out. Reported are under 150,000 clones; the ten largest clones contain 2.2%. The material sequenced was peripheral blood. The receptors originated from an adult in good health.

V usage is TRBV19 and J usage is TRBJ2-1; D unclear. CDR1 and CDR2 from the germline V gene are LNHDA and SQIVND (reference sequence). This CDR3 is 12 amino acids long. The V end was cut by 1 base, the J end by 8 bases, with 6 bases between. CDR3 nucleotide sequence: TGTGCCAGTAGTATAGGTGTATATGAGCAGTTCTTC. Amino acid sequence: CASSIGVYEQFF. Variable domain in full (rest from reference TRBV19 and TRBJ2-1): DGGITQSPKYLFRKEGQNVTLSCEQNLNHDAMYWYRQDPGQGLRLIYYSQIVNDFQKGDIAEGYSVSREKKESFPLTVTSAQKNPTAFYLCASSIGVYEQFFGPGTRLTVL.

This sequence joins TRBV19 and TRBJ2-3; tentatively, D is TRBD1 (6 bases). Germline assignment: CDR1 LNHDA and CDR2 SQIVND (reference sequence). The CDR3 has 13 residues. V was cut by 5 bases and J by 4 bases, with 10 bases left in between. This CDR3 is CASSAGVADTQYF. The DNA for the CDR3 is TGTGCCAGTAGTGCAGGGGTGGCAGATACGCAGTATTTT.

The gene calls are TRBV15 and TRBJ2-7; possible D gene TRBD2, 6 bases. V was cut by 1 base and J by 6 bases, with 7 bases left in between. The CDR3 sequence is 12 residues long. Germline V gene data show CDR1 as LNHNV and CDR2 as YYDKDF (reference sequence). CDR3 nucleotides: TGTGCCACCAGCAGAGTCGGGGGCGAGCAGTACTTC. This gives the protein CATSRVGGEQYF.

The CDR3 protein is CASSQGWVNTEAFF. The CDR3, as DNA: TGTGCCAGCAGCCAGGGGTGGGTGAACACTGAAGCTTTCTTT. This chain connects TRBV3-1 (or the pseudogene TRBV3-2) to TRBJ1-1; no firm D call. Germline V gene data show CDR1 as LGHDT and CDR2 as YNNKEL (reference sequence). The CDR3 sequence is 14 residues long. Between the trimmed V and J ends, which lost 3 bases and 0 bases, there was a span of 8 bases.

The gene calls are TRBV6-6 and TRBJ1-5; 9 positions match TRBD1. J gave up 4 bases and V 6 bases, and 7 bases lay outside the gene matches. Germline V lookup: CDR1 MNHNY, CDR2 SVGAGI (reference sequence). The CDR3 spans 15 residues. The CDR3 sequence: CASRRDRGRNQPQHF. CDR3 DNA sequence: TGTGCCAGCAGACGAGACAGGGGGAGGAATCAGCCCCAGCATTTT.

This chain joins TRBV7-2 and TRBJ2-5; D gene unclear. The CDR3 has 14 amino acids. Germline V gives CDR1 SGHTA, CDR2 FQGNSA. Trimming took 3 bases from V and 4 from J, leaving 12 bases between them. The CDR3 loop is CASSLGRTTETQYF. The CDR3 DNA reads TGTGCCAGCAGCTTGGGCCGTACTACAGAGACCCAGTACTTC.

The J gene is TRBJ1-2, the V gene TRBV19, with no clear D. CDR1 LNHDA and CDR2 SQIVND come from the germline V gene (reference sequence). The length of the CDR3 is 15 residues. The germline V and J ends were trimmed by 5 bases and 2 bases, with 15 bases remaining between them. The CDR3 protein is CASSPRGQRNYGYTF. The CDR3 DNA sequence: TGTGCCAGTAGTCCACGTGGCCAGAGGAACTATGGCTACACCTTC.

V gene TRBV7-2 combines with J gene TRBJ1-5; D call uncertain. Germline V gene data show CDR1 as SGHTA and CDR2 as FQGNSA. V was cut by 5 bases and J by 6 bases, with 17 bases left in between. This CDR3 spans 15 amino acids. CDR3 in DNA: TGTGCCAGCAGCCCTGCGAGTGTGGGTGGTCAGCCCCAGCATTTT. Amino acids: CASSPASVGGQPQHF.

The chain couples TRBV5-6 to TRBJ1-2; 8 nucleotides line up with TRBD1. The CDR3 runs 14 residues. After removal of 0 bases from V and 8 bases from J, the junction contained 6 bases not matched to a gene. Germline-derived CDR1 and CDR2 are SGHDT and YYEEEE. The CDR3 sequence: CASSLGQGALGYTF. In DNA form, the CDR3 reads TGTGCCAGCAGCTTGGGGCAGGGGGCGCTCGGCTACACCTTC.

V and J are TRBV30 and TRBJ2-6; D uncertain. Germline CDR1 is GTSNPN and CDR2 is SVGIG (reference sequence). V was trimmed by 8 bases and J by 2 bases, leaving 7 bases between them. This CDR3 spans 12 amino acids. The CDR3 here is CAADPGANVLTF. The DNA of the CDR3 is TGTGCCGCCGACCCTGGGGCCAACGTCCTGACTTTC.

The J gene is TRBJ2-3, the V gene TRBV24-1, with D perhaps TRBD1 (6 bases). Germline V lookup: CDR1 KGHDR, CDR2 SFDVKD. The length of the CDR3 is 15 residues. The V end lost 1 base, the J end lost 0 bases, and 7 bases lay between the germline ends. CDR3 protein: CATSDLQGSTDTQYF. DNA for the CDR3: TGTGCCACCAGTGATTTACAGGGCAGCACAGATACGCAGTATTTT.

This sequence joins TRBV7-8 and TRBJ2-1, with 13 bases matching TRBD2. J gave up 10 bases and V 5 bases, and 8 bases lay outside the gene matches. Germline lookup yields CDR1 SGHVS and CDR2 FQNEAQ. The length of the CDR3 is 15 residues. The CDR3 spells CASSQRKTSGGEQFF. CDR3 sequence (DNA): TGTGCCAGCAGCCAAAGGAAGACTAGCGGGGGGGAGCAGTTCTTC.

The chain links TRBV9 to TRBJ1-5; no definite D call. The ends were cut back, 0 bases at V and 2 bases at J, with 9 bases in the middle. CDR1 SGDLS and CDR2 YYNGEE come from the germline V gene. This CDR3 has 15 amino acids. CDR3 amino acids: CASSVDPTGNQPQHF. CDR3 sequence (DNA): TGTGCCAGCAGCGTAGACCCCACCGGCAATCAGCCCCAGCATTTT.

The chain's CDR3 is CASSFVKAGELFF. In DNA, the CDR3 is TGTGCCAGCAGTTTCGTGAAGGCCGGGGAGCTGTTTTTT. The chain recombines TRBV12-3 or TRBV12-4 with TRBJ2-2; D is uncertain. The CDR3 spans 13 residues. Between the trimmed V and J ends, which lost 3 bases and 6 bases, there was a span of 8 bases.

CDR3 in amino acids: CAWSRHNYGYTF. Written as DNA, the CDR3 is TGTGCCTGGAGTAGGCATAACTATGGCTACACCTTC. This chain joins TRBV30 and TRBJ1-2; D gene uncertain. CDR1 GTSNPN and CDR2 SVGIG come from the germline V gene (reference sequence). Trimming shortened V by 2 bases and J by 1 base, and 5 bases separated the two germline ends. This CDR3 contains 12 residues.

This chain uses TRBV6-5 with TRBJ1-1, with D unresolved. V was trimmed by 7 bases and J by 2 bases, leaving 5 bases between them. CDR1 MNHEY and CDR2 SVGAGI come from the germline V gene. This CDR3 spans 11 amino acids. The CDR3 region has the DNA TGTGCCAGCATCAGTAACACTGAAGCTTTCTTT. It translates to CASISNTEAFF.

This chain connects TRBV6-6 to TRBJ2-7; D unclear. Between the trimmed V and J ends, which lost 2 bases and 1 base, there was a span of 12 bases. The CDR3 has 15 amino acids. CDR1 MNHNY and CDR2 SVGAGI come from the germline V gene (reference sequence). CDR3: CASSYEKQGSYEQYF. The CDR3 nucleotides are TGTGCCAGCAGTTACGAGAAGCAAGGGTCCTACGAGCAGTACTTC.

The chain couples TRBV5-6 to TRBJ1-2, with D possibly TRBD1 on 5 matching bases. The CDR3 length is 16 residues. Germline V CDR1 and CDR2: SGHDT, YYEEEE. V lost 0 bases and J 4 bases, leaving 16 bases between the germline ends. CDR3 sequence (DNA): TGTGCCAGCAGCTTGGCTACCAGGGAGGGAATCTATGGCTACACCTTC. It translates to CASSLATREGIYGYTF.

About this clone: Sequence at one end of the junction differs from germline and may be a read error. The sample carries other DNA sequences with the same CDR3. The chain has TRBV7-2 and TRBJ1-4, with D unclear. This CDR3 is built from 13 residues. Germline loops: CDR1 SGHTA, CDR2 FQGNSA. The CDR3: CASSLGPSEKLFF. CDR3 bases: TGTGCCAGCAGCTTAGGTCCCTCTGAAAAGCTGTTTTTT.

CDR3 in DNA: TGCGCCAGCAGCCAAGGGCAGGCACAGTACTATGGCTACACCTTC. Protein: CASSQGQAQYYGYTF. The chain carries TRBV4-3 and TRBJ1-2; D not resolved. The germline V gene encodes CDR1 LGHNA and CDR2 YSLEER. V dropped 1 base and J dropped 3 bases, with 12 bases sitting between them. This CDR3 has 15 amino acids.

The chain employs TRBV28 and TRBJ1-5; the D is unclear. Germline V gene data show CDR1 as MDHEN and CDR2 as SYDVKM. V shed 5 bases and J shed 9 bases, with 20 bases lying between them. The CDR3 has 15 amino acids. DNA of the CDR3: TGTGCCAGCAGTCCCCCGATCTGGGAGCGCCTGCCCCAGCATTTT. Translating gives CASSPPIWERLPQHF. The variable domain in full, completed from reference TRBV28 and TRBJ1-5, reads DVKVTQSSRYLVKRTGEKVFLECVQDMDHENMFWYRQDPGLGLRLIYFSYDVKMKEKGDIPEGYSVSREKKERFSLILESASTNQTSMYLCASSPPIWERLPQHFGDGTRLSIL.

CDR3 bases: TGTGCCAGCACTCCCTTCGGAGGGAATAATTCACCCCTCCACTTT. This sequence encodes CASTPFGGNNSPLHF. The V call is TRBV28, the J call TRBJ1-6; D not resolved. This CDR3 spans 15 amino acids. Germline V gene sequence: CDR1 MDHEN, CDR2 SYDVKM. V lost 7 bases and J lost 5, with 15 bases in between.

The chain uses TRBV29-1 and TRBJ2-4, with D perhaps TRBD2 (6 bases). V lost 2 bases and J lost 8, with 13 bases in between. Germline-derived CDR1 and CDR2 are SQVTM and ANQGSEA. The CDR3 sequence is 13 residues long. In DNA, the CDR3 is TGCAGCGTTGAATTTCTAGCTAGCGACATTCAGTACTTC. Encoded protein: CSVEFLASDIQYF.

V is TRBV5-1 and J is TRBJ2-5; 12 positions match TRBD1. The length of the CDR3 is 14 residues. Germline CDR1 SGHRS, CDR2 YFSETQ. V gave up 4 bases and J gave up 5 bases; unmatched junction bases: 3. CDR3 sequence (DNA): TGCGCCAGCAGCCGGGACAGGGGGCTTGAGACCCAGTACTTC. This gives the protein CASSRDRGLETQYF.